What follows are 29 T cell receptor beta chains derived from one specimen sequenced in a study of blood T cell repertoires in COVID-19. Sequenced by immunoSEQ multiplex PCR; TCRdb stores in-frame clones only, minus some. The table lists over 200,000 clones, 87% of them singletons. The sample comprised PBMCs or T cells enriched from blood (not recorded which). Source of these receptors: a young man who had recovered from COVID-19.

Points on this clone: A junction boundary mismatches the germline segment, possibly from a read error. This CDR3 is CASSFTLRAGLVGDQPQHF. For the CDR3, the DNA is TGTGCTAGCAGCTTTACCTTGCGGGCCGGATTGGTTGGAGATCAGCCCCAGCATTTT. The chain joins TRBV7-7 to TRBJ1-5; D is undetermined. Germline V gene data show CDR1 as SSHAT and CDR2 as FNYEAQ (reference sequence). The CDR3 is 19 amino acids.

The rearrangement joins TRBV7-9 to TRBJ1-1; no firm D call. The V gene's germline CDR1 is SEHNR and CDR2 FQNEAQ (reference sequence). CDR3 size: 12 residues. With 9 bases removed from V and 1 base from J, the gap between germline ends came to 9 bases. CDR3 coding DNA: TGTGCCAGTCGGTCGGGGAACACTGAAGCTTTCTTT. As protein: CASRSGNTEAFF.

This chain joins TRBV6-5 and TRBJ2-2, with TRBD2 as a possible D gene (5 bases). This CDR3 contains 13 residues. Germline V gene lookup returns CDR1 MNHEY and CDR2 SVGAGI. Trimming took 8 bases from V and 1 from J, leaving 8 bases between them. This CDR3 is CASRDGNTGELFF. The CDR3 DNA follows: TGTGCCAGCCGGGATGGGAACACCGGGGAGCTGTTTTTT.

This clone showed up many times. The chain links TRBV28 to TRBJ1-2; D is perhaps TRBD1 (6 bases). V lost 3 bases, J lost 13 bases, and 18 bases lay in between. There are 13 residues in the CDR3. The germline gives CDR1 MDHEN, CDR2 SYDVKM. The CDR3 spells CASSFGGAGLCTF. The CDR3 region has the DNA TGTGCCAGCAGTTTTGGGGGGGCTGGGTTGTGCACCTTC.

V gene TRBV5-1 combines with J gene TRBJ1-2; 7 bases match TRBD1. V lost 4 bases, J lost 5 bases, and 2 bases stayed unmatched. Germline CDR1 SGHRS, CDR2 YFSETQ. The CDR3 extends over 12 amino acids. CDR3 coding DNA: TGCGCCAGCAGCCCAGGGGGGTATGGCTACACCTTC. Translation: CASSPGGYGYTF.

The rearrangement uses TRBV11-2 and TRBJ2-3, with 11 nucleotides matching TRBD2. Looked up from germline, CDR1 is SGHAT and CDR2 is FQNNGV. The CDR3 is made up of 20 amino acids. Unmatched junction bases numbered 19, after V lost 4 bases and J lost 4 bases. CDR3 sequence: CASSSDASGGTQLTADTQYF. The CDR3 nucleotides read TGTGCCAGCAGCTCAGACGCTAGCGGGGGGACTCAACTGACGGCAGATACGCAGTATTTT. Variable domain in full (rest from reference TRBV11-2 and TRBJ2-3): EAGVAQSPRYKIIEKRQSVAFWCNPISGHATLYWYQQILGQGPKLLIQFQNNGVVDDSQLPKDRFSAERLKGVDSTLKIQPAKLEDSAVYLCASSSDASGGTQLTADTQYFGPGTRLTVL.

The chain carries TRBV6-1 and TRBJ1-2, with unresolved D. Germline V gene lookup returns CDR1 MNHNS and CDR2 SASEGT. CDR3 size: 11 residues. V was trimmed by 3 bases and J by 7 bases, leaving 6 bases between them. The CDR3 coding sequence is TGTGCCAGCAGTGATGAGGGTGGCTACACCTTC. Its protein is CASSDEGGYTF.

The rearrangement uses TRBV28 and TRBJ1-2; D is possibly TRBD1 (5 bases). The CDR3 has 14 amino acids. From germline, CDR1 is MDHEN and CDR2 SYDVKM. The V end lost 6 bases, the J end lost 0 bases, and 11 bases lay between the germline ends. The CDR3 DNA is TGTGCCAGCAGGCAGGGAAGCACTAACTATGGCTACACCTTC. Its translation: CASRQGSTNYGYTF.

The J gene is TRBJ1-5, the V gene TRBV20-1, with D possibly being TRBD1 (6 bases). V lost 3 bases to trimming and J lost 0 bases, with 12 bases between them. CDR3 length equals 15 residues. Germline loops: CDR1 DFQATT, CDR2 SNEGSKA (reference sequence). CDR3 bases: TGCAGTGCTAGTCGGCAGGGGCTTAGCAATCAGCCCCAGCATTTT. It is translated as CSASRQGLSNQPQHF.

The chain combines TRBV11-3 with TRBJ2-1; 14 nucleotides match TRBD2. The germline CDR1 and CDR2 sequences are SGHNT and YENEEA. The CDR3 covers 14 residues. Trimming took 5 bases from V and 9 from J; bases not matched to a gene: 3. The chain's CDR3 is CASSRGLAGGEQFF. CDR3 in DNA: TGTGCCAGCAGCCGCGGACTAGCGGGAGGTGAGCAGTTCTTC.

CDR3 region: CASSHSGGGVGYTF. The DNA for the CDR3 is TGTGCCAGCAGCCACTCTGGCGGGGGCGTCGGCTACACCTTC. The genes are TRBV14 and TRBJ1-2, with D perhaps TRBD1 (6 bases). Trimming took 3 bases from V and 8 from J, leaving 16 bases between them. The CDR3 runs 14 residues. Germline CDR1 is SGHDN and CDR2 is FVKESK.

CDR3 region: CASSLGSSNQETQYF. In DNA form, the CDR3 reads TGCGCCAGCAGCTTGGGCTCCTCTAACCAAGAGACCCAGTACTTC. V gene TRBV5-1 combines with J gene TRBJ2-5; D call uncertain. Between the trimmed V and J ends, which lost 0 bases and 0 bases, there was a span of 9 bases. The CDR3 has 15 amino acids. Germline V gene data show CDR1 as SGHRS and CDR2 as YFSETQ. Combining the CDR3 with reference TRBV5-1 and TRBJ2-5 gives the whole variable domain KAGVTQTPRYLIKTRGQQVTLSCSPISGHRSVSWYQQTPGQGLQFLFEYFSETQRNKGNFPGRFSGRQFSNSRSEMNVSTLELGDSALYLCASSLGSSNQETQYFGPGTRLLVL.

The rearrangement joins TRBV4-3 to TRBJ1-6; possible D gene TRBD1, 5 bases. Germline CDR1 LGHNA, CDR2 YSLEER. This CDR3 is built from 15 residues. V was cut by 4 bases and J by 2 bases, with 9 bases left in between. The CDR3 reads CASSPREAYNSPLHF. CDR3 coding DNA: TGCGCCAGCAGCCCCAGGGAGGCCTATAATTCACCCCTCCACTTT.

V usage is TRBV11-2 and J usage is TRBJ2-2; 10 bases match TRBD2. The V gene end was trimmed by 0 bases and the J gene end by 6 bases; junction bases not matched to a gene: 4. This CDR3 contains 16 residues. The germline V gene has CDR1 SGHAT and CDR2 FQNNGV. CDR3: CASSLESGRAAGELFF. CDR3 DNA sequence: TGTGCCAGCAGCTTAGAAAGCGGGAGGGCCGCCGGGGAGCTGTTTTTT.

In this sample, this clone turned up once. V gene TRBV7-9 combines with J gene TRBJ1-2, with a weak D call TRBD1 (5 bases). The V end was cut by 7 bases, the J end by 2 bases, with 20 bases between. Germline V lookup: CDR1 SEHNR, CDR2 FQNEAQ (reference sequence). The CDR3 loop spans 16 amino acids. CDR3 DNA sequence: TGTGCCAGCACTCTTTCTGTAATTACAGGAAACTATGGCTACACCTTC. Translating gives CASTLSVITGNYGYTF. The full variable domain, rest sourced from reference TRBV7-9 and TRBJ1-2, is DTGVSQNPRHKITKRGQNVTFRCDPISEHNRLYWYRQTLGQGPEFLTYFQNEAQLEKSRLLSDRFSAERPKGSFSTLEIQRTEQGDSAMYLCASTLSVITGNYGYTFGSGTRLTVV.

The CDR3 DNA is TGTGCCAGCAGCACTTTTGATTACGAGCAGTACTTC. Translating it yields CASSTFDYEQYF. The V gene is TRBV5-8, the J gene TRBJ2-7; D is undetermined. The germline V and J ends were trimmed by 4 bases and 4 bases, with 9 bases remaining between them. CDR3 length: 12 residues. CDR1 SGHTS and CDR2 YDEGEE come from the germline V gene.

V and J are TRBV7-6 and TRBJ1-2, with 8 nucleotides matching TRBD1. After removal of 5 bases from V and 4 bases from J, the junction contained 9 bases not matched to a gene. The CDR3 contains 15 residues. The germline CDR1 and CDR2 sequences are SGHVS and FNYEAQ. CDR3 sequence (DNA): TGTGCCAGCAGCCCCTCAGGGGGCGGCGGCTATGGCTACACCTTC. This sequence encodes CASSPSGGGGYGYTF.

The J gene is TRBJ2-7, the V gene TRBV15, with D unresolved. Per germline, CDR1 LNHNV and CDR2 YYDKDF (reference sequence). The CDR3 totals 13 residues. V was trimmed by 3 bases and J by 2 bases, leaving 8 bases between them. CDR3 in amino acids: CATSSVSTYEQYF. CDR3 nucleotide sequence: TGTGCCACCAGCAGTGTCTCTACCTACGAGCAGTACTTC.

V gene TRBV5-8 combines with J gene TRBJ1-6; the D is unclear. The ends were cut back, 4 bases at V and 0 bases at J, with 14 bases in the middle. The CDR3 totals 17 residues. CDR1 is SGHTS and CDR2 is YDEGEE in the germline V gene. CDR3 DNA sequence: TGTGCCAGCAGCCCCTGGATGCGGGACTCCTATAATTCACCCCTCCACTTT. As protein: CASSPWMRDSYNSPLHF. The entire variable domain, with the rest obtained from reference TRBV5-8 and TRBJ1-6, is as follows: EAGVTQSPTHLIKTRGQQATLRCSPISGHTSVYWYQQALGLGLQFLLWYDEGEERNRGNFPPRFSGRQFPNYSSELNVNALELEDSALYLCASSPWMRDSYNSPLHFGNGTRLTVT.

V gene TRBV11-2 combines with J gene TRBJ2-7, with a possible D match to TRBD2 (6 bases). CDR1 is SGHAT and CDR2 is FQNNGV in the germline V gene. There are 14 residues in the CDR3. With 3 bases removed from V and 3 bases from J, the gap between germline ends came to 12 bases. The CDR3 DNA follows: TGTGCCAGCAGCTTGGGCGGGACGGTCTACGAGCAGTACTTC. As protein: CASSLGGTVYEQYF.

This chain uses TRBV3-1 (or the pseudogene TRBV3-2) with TRBJ2-7; 12 nucleotides align to TRBD2. Germline lookup yields CDR1 LGHDT and CDR2 YNNKEL (reference sequence). This CDR3 has 17 amino acids. The ends lost 0 bases at V and 1 base at J; junction bases unmatched: 4. The DNA of the CDR3 is TGTGCCAGCAGCCAAGAGCCGACTAGCGGGGGTTCCTACGAGCAGTACTTC. It yields the protein CASSQEPTSGGSYEQYF.

J is TRBJ1-3 and V is TRBV7-2; 7 bases are a match to TRBD1. Germline trimming cut 5 bases from V and 4 bases from J; bases unmatched to any gene: 8. Germline-derived CDR1 and CDR2 are SGHTA and FQGNSA. The CDR3 spans 15 residues. CDR3 in DNA: TGTGCCAGCAGCCTCGAGGGGGCAAGAGGAAACACCATATATTTT. It yields the protein CASSLEGARGNTIYF.

J is TRBJ1-1 and V is TRBV5-6; a weak D match, TRBD1 (5 bases). The CDR3 runs 13 residues. Germline loops: CDR1 SGHDT, CDR2 YYEEEE. With 4 bases removed from V and 4 bases from J, the gap between germline ends came to 11 bases. Here the CDR3 reads CASSGVGGTEAFF. For the CDR3, the DNA is TGTGCCAGCAGCGGCGTGGGGGGCACTGAAGCTTTCTTT. The whole variable domain, remainder taken from reference TRBV5-6 and TRBJ1-1, is DAGVTQSPTHLIKTRGQQVTLRCSPKSGHDTVSWYQQALGQGPQFIFQYYEEEERQRGNFPDRFSGHQFPNYSSELNVNALLLGDSALYLCASSGVGGTEAFFGQGTRLTVV.

The V call is TRBV6-5, the J call TRBJ1-5, with D unresolved. From germline, CDR1 is MNHEY and CDR2 SVGAGI. This CDR3 has 11 amino acids. V lost 6 bases and J lost 10, with 10 bases in between. CDR3 DNA: TGTGCCAGCAGGTCCTCACAACCCCAGCATTTT. This codes for CASRSSQPQHF.

The chain recombines TRBV4-3 with TRBJ2-7; maybe TRBD2 (6 bases). Trimming removed 3 bases at V and 4 bases at J, with 13 bases between. Germline V CDR1 and CDR2: LGHNA, YSLEER. This CDR3 has 14 residues. The CDR3 DNA sequence: TGCGCCAGCAGCCAGGAAGCGGGCCCTTACGAGCAGTACTTC. This sequence encodes CASSQEAGPYEQYF.

The V gene is TRBV5-4, the J gene TRBJ1-5; D is undetermined. Germline assignment: CDR1 SGHNT and CDR2 YYREEE (reference sequence). Trimming pared 1 base from V and 4 bases from J, leaving 9 bases between. The CDR3 totals 14 residues. The CDR3 sequence: CASSLSRGNQPQHF. CDR3 nucleotides: TGTGCCAGCAGCTTGTCTCGAGGTAATCAGCCCCAGCATTTT.

This clone was seen a few times. The rearrangement links TRBV12-3 or TRBV12-4 to TRBJ2-1; D is unresolved. The CDR3 totals 12 residues. Between the trimmed V and J ends, which lost 3 bases and 7 bases, there was a span of 7 bases. Here the CDR3 reads CASSFSRNEQFF. The CDR3, as DNA: TGTGCCAGCAGTTTCTCGCGAAATGAGCAGTTCTTC.

The chain links TRBV15 to TRBJ1-2; the match to TRBD1 covers 8 bases. The CDR3 extends over 16 amino acids. The ends lost 0 bases at V and 6 bases at J; junction bases unmatched: 9. Germline V lookup: CDR1 LNHNV, CDR2 YYDKDF (reference sequence). The CDR3 loop reads CATSRDRGQGLNGYTF. CDR3 DNA: TGTGCCACCAGCAGAGATAGAGGACAGGGCTTGAATGGCTACACCTTC.

The DNA for the CDR3 is TGTGCCACCAGTGGAACTAGCGGGAGCCGGGGCAATGAGCAGTTCTTC. Protein: CATSGTSGSRGNEQFF. The gene calls are TRBV24-1 and TRBJ2-1; 11 nucleotides agree with TRBD2. This CDR3 comprises 16 residues. The germline V gene encodes CDR1 KGHDR and CDR2 SFDVKD. The ends lost 5 bases at V and 6 bases at J; junction bases unmatched: 8.